The 23 T cell receptor beta chains presented below share a single source sample, sequenced in a study of blood T cell repertoires in COVID-19. Using immunoSEQ multiplex PCR, the repertoire was profiled, and TCRdb retains in-frame clones only, with some absent. This sample has 200,000 to 250,000 clones, with approximately 81% found just once. Sequencing input: PBMCs or T cells enriched from blood (not recorded which). All receptors derive from a middle-aged man who had recovered from COVID-19.

This clone was found once. The chain uses TRBV5-6 and TRBJ2-7; tentatively, D is TRBD1 (6 bases). Trimming took 5 bases from V and 0 from J, leaving 9 bases between them. CDR1 is SGHDT, CDR2 YYEEEE, per germline. The CDR3 is made up of 13 amino acids. CDR3 DNA sequence: TGTGCCAGCAGGAGGGACACCTCCTACGAGCAGTACTTC. Its translation is CASRRDTSYEQYF.

The J gene is TRBJ1-1, the V gene TRBV23-1; D is unresolved. TRBV23-1 is treated as an ORF (open reading frame) with a function not yet certain. The CDR3 extends over 16 amino acids. Trimming stripped 6 bases from V and 5 bases from J, with 22 bases between. The CDR3 region is CASSLSIPAAGTEAFF. In DNA, the CDR3 is TGCGCCAGCAGCCTATCTATTCCGGCCGCGGGAACTGAAGCTTTCTTT.

This chain connects TRBV10-2 to TRBJ1-6; TRBD1 aligns across 8 bases. After removal of 3 bases from V and 7 bases from J, the junction contained 5 bases not matched to a gene. Germline values: CDR1 WSHSY, CDR2 SAAADI. The length of the CDR3 is 15 residues. The CDR3 here is CASSDLDRANSPLHF. The CDR3, as DNA: TGCGCCAGCAGTGACTTGGACAGGGCGAATTCACCCCTCCACTTT.

The genes are TRBV24-1 and TRBJ2-1; 7 positions agree with TRBD1. In germline, CDR1 is KGHDR, CDR2 SFDVKD. This CDR3 is built from 14 residues. V lost 4 bases and J lost 8; bases outside the gene matches: 7. The CDR3 region is CATSDRPTGHEQFF. In nucleotides, the CDR3 is TGTGCCACCAGTGACCGCCCGACAGGGCATGAGCAGTTCTTC.

This clone appeared a single time. This chain joins TRBV6-5 and TRBJ2-3; a weak D match, TRBD1 (5 bases). V lost 5 bases to trimming and J lost 2 bases, with 8 bases between them. CDR1 MNHEY and CDR2 SVGAGI come from the germline V gene. CDR3 size: 13 residues. The CDR3 sequence is CASSMTDTDTQYF. In DNA form, the CDR3 reads TGTGCCAGCAGTATGACAGACACAGATACGCAGTATTTT.

The gene calls are TRBV5-6 and TRBJ2-2, with unresolved D. The CDR3 contains 12 residues. Germline CDR1 and CDR2: SGHDT and YYEEEE. V was shortened by 3 bases and J by 6 bases, with 6 bases between the two germline ends. This CDR3 is CASSSTSGELFF. The DNA for the CDR3 is TGTGCCAGCAGCTCGACTTCCGGGGAGCTGTTTTTT.

The genes are TRBV7-2 and TRBJ2-7; D remains ambiguous. V was shortened by 2 bases and J by 0 bases, with 8 bases between the two germline ends. This CDR3 contains 14 residues. CDR1 is SGHTA, CDR2 FQGNSA, per germline. The CDR3 DNA follows: TGTGCCAGCAGCTTAATCTCTAGCTCCTACGAGCAGTACTTC. Its translation is CASSLISSSYEQYF.

The J gene is TRBJ2-7, the V gene TRBV18; D is perhaps TRBD2 (5 bases). Between the trimmed V and J ends, which lost 6 bases and 6 bases, there was a span of 15 bases. There are 13 residues in the CDR3. The germline V gene encodes CDR1 KGHSH and CDR2 LQKENI. CDR3 amino acids: CASSPDYSGEQYF. The CDR3 nucleotides are TGTGCCAGCTCTCCTGACTATTCCGGCGAGCAGTACTTC.

In its sample, this clone was seen once. V usage is TRBV12-5 and J usage is TRBJ2-2; 10 nucleotides align to TRBD1. After removal of 6 bases from V and 3 bases from J, the junction contained 10 bases not matched to a gene. The CDR3 loop spans 17 amino acids. From germline, CDR1 is LGHNT and CDR2 FRNRAP. In nucleotides, the CDR3 is TGTGCTAGTGGCCGGGCAGGCGGGACAGGGGACACCGGGGAGCTGTTTTTT. Protein sequence: CASGRAGGTGDTGELFF.

This sequence joins TRBV28 and TRBJ1-3; D is possibly TRBD1 (5 bases). The CDR3 length is 15 residues. With 6 bases removed from V and 1 base from J, the gap between germline ends came to 13 bases. Per germline, CDR1 MDHEN and CDR2 SYDVKM. The CDR3 bases are TGTGCCAGCAGCCTGGGAGGGGTTTCTGGAAACACCATATATTTT. Amino acids: CASSLGGVSGNTIYF.

The table lists this clone with a count of one. The chain combines TRBV28 with TRBJ2-3, with D maybe TRBD2 (6 bases). The germline gives CDR1 MDHEN, CDR2 SYDVKM. The CDR3 has 14 residues. The germline V and J ends were trimmed by 6 bases and 4 bases, with 14 bases remaining between them. CDR3 nucleotides: TGTGCCAGCAGAGACGGGAGTGCAGCAGATACGCAGTATTTT. This gives the protein CASRDGSAADTQYF. The entire variable domain, with the rest obtained from reference TRBV28 and TRBJ2-3, is as follows: DVKVTQSSRYLVKRTGEKVFLECVQDMDHENMFWYRQDPGLGLRLIYFSYDVKMKEKGDIPEGYSVSREKKERFSLILESASTNQTSMYLCASRDGSAADTQYFGPGTRLTVL.

This clone was observed a single time. V is TRBV2 and J is TRBJ2-3, with a possible D match to TRBD1 (6 bases). Trimming removed 11 bases at V and 3 bases at J, with 12 bases between. The CDR3 runs 12 residues. CDR1 and CDR2 from the germline V gene are SNHLY and FYNNEI. The CDR3 loop reads CAGKGDTDTQYF. The DNA for the CDR3 is TGTGCCGGGAAGGGGGATACAGATACGCAGTATTTT.

This clone was picked up one time. V gene TRBV18 combines with J gene TRBJ2-3, with 7 bases matching TRBD1. The CDR3 contains 16 residues. Germline values: CDR1 KGHSH, CDR2 LQKENI. Trimming cost V 3 bases and J 2 bases; bases outside gene matches: 8. DNA of the CDR3: TGTGCCAGCTCACCTCGAGGACAGGCCTTCACAGATACGCAGTATTTT. This sequence encodes CASSPRGQAFTDTQYF.

The count of this clone is one. The chain has TRBV4-2 and TRBJ2-1; 10 nucleotides align to TRBD2. Looked up from germline, CDR1 is LGHNA and CDR2 is YNFKEQ. V trimming: 2 bases; J trimming: 9 bases; junction bases outside the gene matches: 4. This CDR3 comprises 14 residues. The CDR3 region has the DNA TGTGCCAGCAGCCAAATGGCTAGCGGGAGTGAGCAGTTCTTC. Translation gives CASSQMASGSEQFF.

This chain connects TRBV29-1 to TRBJ1-1; maybe TRBD1 (5 bases). This CDR3 contains 14 residues. Germline V gives CDR1 SQVTM, CDR2 ANQGSEA. Trimming removed 4 bases from V and 0 bases from J, with 12 bases in between. The CDR3: CSVAIGGMNTEAFF. In DNA form, the CDR3 reads TGCAGCGTTGCTATTGGGGGGATGAACACTGAAGCTTTCTTT.

This rearrangement joins TRBV5-1 to TRBJ1-5; 12 bases map to TRBD1. The CDR3 runs to 17 residues. J gave up 6 bases and V 5 bases, and 12 bases lay outside the gene matches. Germline V gives CDR1 SGHRS, CDR2 YFSETQ. The CDR3 DNA reads as TGCGCCAGCAGTTATCCCGCCGGGACAGGGGGCGGTCAGCCCCAGCATTTT. Protein sequence: CASSYPAGTGGGQPQHF. Looking up the rest from reference TRBV5-1 and TRBJ1-5 gives the full variable domain: KAGVTQTPRYLIKTRGQQVTLSCSPISGHRSVSWYQQTPGQGLQFLFEYFSETQRNKGNFPGRFSGRQFSNSRSEMNVSTLELGDSALYLCASSYPAGTGGGQPQHFGDGTRLSIL.

The rearrangement uses TRBV19 and TRBJ2-6; 10 nucleotides line up with TRBD1. The CDR3 loop spans 19 amino acids. Trimming removed 3 bases from V and 0 bases from J; junction bases left unmatched: 8. The V gene's germline CDR1 is LNHDA and CDR2 SQIVND (reference sequence). CDR3 bases: TGTGCCAGTAGTATCCAGGACAGGGGGGTCACCTCTGGGGCCAACGTCCTGACTTTC. Encoded protein: CASSIQDRGVTSGANVLTF.

The chain links TRBV19 to TRBJ1-1; maybe TRBD1 (5 bases). Germline loops: CDR1 LNHDA, CDR2 SQIVND (reference sequence). The V end lost 9 bases, the J end lost 1 base, and 12 bases lay between the germline ends. There are 13 residues in the CDR3. Here the CDR3 reads CASQLTENTEAFF. The DNA of the CDR3 is TGTGCCAGCCAACTGACAGAGAACACTGAAGCTTTCTTT.

The V gene is TRBV18, the J gene TRBJ2-1; 8 bases fit TRBD2. The germline gives CDR1 KGHSH, CDR2 LQKENI. There are 14 residues in the CDR3. The junction had 9 bases not matched to a gene; V was cut back by 4 bases and J by 10 bases. CDR3: CASSRAGEIGEQFF. The CDR3 nucleotides read TGTGCCAGCTCACGAGCGGGAGAAATTGGGGAGCAGTTCTTC.

The CDR3 coding sequence is TGCAGTGTTCTCCCGTACAATGAGCAGTTCTTC. This encodes CSVLPYNEQFF. This chain joins TRBV20-1 and TRBJ2-1; D gene uncertain. V shed 7 bases and J shed 4 bases, with 8 bases lying between them. CDR3 length equals 11 residues. From germline, CDR1 is DFQATT and CDR2 SNEGSKA (reference sequence).

This chain uses TRBV19 with TRBJ1-5; unclear D gene. Trimming cost V 10 bases and J 5 bases, with 9 bases left between them. The length of the CDR3 is 11 residues. Germline values: CDR1 LNHDA, CDR2 SQIVND (reference sequence). CDR3 nucleotides: TGTGCCACCGGCGGGGATCAGCCCCAGCATTTT. Encoded protein: CATGGDQPQHF.

The chain is built from TRBV7-2 and TRBJ2-7; the D gene is possibly TRBD2 (5 bases). V was trimmed by 5 bases and J by 4 bases, leaving 18 bases between them. The germline CDR1 and CDR2 sequences are SGHTA and FQGNSA. The CDR3 consists of 15 residues. CDR3 region: CASSRGPSSQYEQYF. CDR3 DNA sequence: TGTGCCAGCAGCCGCGGACCTTCTAGCCAGTACGAGCAGTACTTC.

The chain recombines TRBV11-3 with TRBJ1-5; D ambiguous. CDR3 length: 13 amino acids. V was clipped by 5 bases and J by 5 bases, with 10 bases between them. Germline-derived CDR1 and CDR2 are SGHNT and YENEEA. This CDR3 reads CASSVGAHQPQHF. CDR3 coding DNA: TGTGCCAGCAGCGTAGGAGCCCATCAGCCCCAGCATTTT.